These 7 T cell receptor beta chains share one sample of origin, sequenced in a study of TIL therapy for anti-PD-1-resistant metastatic lung cancer. Time point denoted: pre-treatment sample, taken before nivolumab and TIL therapy. The immunoSEQ assay was v3. TCRdb's copy holds only in-frame clones and misses some; the assay was immunoSEQ multiplex PCR. This sample has about 36,000 clones, with 73% found just once. Specimen: blood, collected at baseline. The receptor set was obtained from a person between 30 and 79 years old with non-small cell lung cancer.

The V call is TRBV28, the J call TRBJ1-3; D is possibly TRBD1 (6 bases). Germline lookup yields CDR1 MDHEN and CDR2 SYDVKM. V dropped 8 bases and J dropped 4 bases, with 9 bases sitting between them. The CDR3 has 12 residues. The CDR3, as DNA: TGTGCCAGCGCCACAGGGGGAAACACCATATATTTT. It encodes CASATGGNTIYF.

This chain links TRBV27 with TRBJ2-7; 8 bases agree with TRBD1. Germline V gene sequence: CDR1 MNHEY, CDR2 SMNVEV (reference sequence). V was pared by 4 bases and J by 5 bases, with 7 bases of the junction left unmatched. CDR3 length: 14 amino acids. Here the CDR3 reads CASSYPDRVDEQYF. Written as DNA, the CDR3 is TGTGCCAGCAGTTACCCGGACAGGGTCGACGAGCAGTACTTC.

This clone was found once. The genes are TRBV19 and TRBJ1-4; D is possibly TRBD1 (5 bases). The CDR3 extends over 15 amino acids. The V gene's germline CDR1 is LNHDA and CDR2 SQIVND (reference sequence). Trimming removed 5 bases at V and 0 bases at J, with 10 bases between. The CDR3 nucleotides are TGTGCCAGTAGTTTCCAGACAGCAACTAATGAAAAACTGTTTTTT. As protein: CASSFQTATNEKLFF.

This clone was detected only a few times. The rearrangement joins TRBV6-5 to TRBJ1-2, with a possible D match to TRBD1 (6 bases). The CDR3 spans 14 residues. Deletions cut 6 bases from V and 4 bases from J, with 15 bases between. The germline V gene has CDR1 MNHEY and CDR2 SVGAGI. Here the CDR3 reads CASSSTGSAYGYTF. DNA for the CDR3: TGTGCCAGCAGCAGTACAGGGTCTGCCTATGGCTACACCTTC.

The rearrangement uses TRBV10-3 and TRBJ2-2, with 7 bases fitting TRBD1. Trimming removed 8 bases from V and 3 bases from J; junction bases left unmatched: 9. The CDR3 has 15 residues. Per the germline V gene, CDR1 is ENHRY and CDR2 is SYGVKD. CDR3 loop: CAIRDSRNHTGELFF. The CDR3 DNA reads TGTGCCATCCGGGACAGCCGGAATCACACCGGGGAGCTGTTTTTT.

V and J are TRBV6-1 and TRBJ1-4; D is ambiguous. Germline-derived CDR1 and CDR2 are MNHNS and SASEGT. With 1 base removed from V and 8 bases from J, the gap between germline ends came to 14 bases. This CDR3 has 15 residues. CDR3 amino acids: CASSEGPSLGEKLFF. Here the CDR3 DNA reads TGTGCCAGCAGTGAAGGTCCGTCGCTGGGAGAAAAACTGTTTTTT.

This clone was detected only a few times. The V gene is TRBV2, the J gene TRBJ1-2; weak D call: TRBD1 (5 bases). The length of the CDR3 is 15 residues. Per germline, CDR1 SNHLY and CDR2 FYNNEI. Trimming left V 7 bases short and J 5 bases short, with 20 bases between. The CDR3 DNA reads TGTGCCAGCACCGGGGGTGGACGCACAGGTTATGGCTACACCTTC. It translates to CASTGGGRTGYGYTF.